This TCR beta chain was documented in a study of neurological immune-mediated disorders. In its sample, this clonotype is medium-sized. The germline gives CDR1 SGHRS, CDR2 YFSETQ. The CDR3 has 13 amino acids. Trimming took off 0 bases at V and 3 bases at J, with 3 bases between the two ends. TCRdb ran MiXCR on the 5' RACE reads and lists one entry per CDR3 protein. The sample records approximately 19,000 distinct CDR3 sequences, more than 14% being singletons. The rearrangement uses TRBV5-1 and TRBJ2-2; D unclear. Sequences were obtained from PBMCs. This clonotype originated in a female donor with HTLV-1-associated myelopathy (HAM/TSP). The CDR3 loop is CASSLDYTGELFF. In nucleotides, the CDR3 is TGCGCCAGCAGCTTGGACTACACCGGGGAGCTGTTTTTT.